The entry below describes one TCR beta chain. Its cognate antigen is unknown. Healthy Caucasian individuals from Russia aged about 6 to 90 served as donors. No fewer than 7 million PBMCs went into each sample. For the second PCR, which ran for roughly 6 to 12 cycles, a sample-barcoded 5' primer and a J-beta primer mix were used. Via MiXCR, TCRdb re-called the 5' RACE reads, giving one row per CDR3 protein. Of about 1.8 million distinct CDR3 sequences detected, just under 50% appear once; the ten largest clones hold approximately 2.1%. This specimen comes from a study of blood T cells in healthy people across ages. CDR3 length: 16 amino acids. Germline CDR1 is MNHEY and CDR2 is SVGAGI. V was pared by 7 bases and J by 3 bases, with 21 bases between. Study-level results: Diversity was higher, and naive CD4+ cells more numerous, in long-lived donors than in aged donors. Older age went with lower TCR beta diversity per million T cells, in a roughly linear way.

The sequenced sample was blood. The rearrangement uses TRBV6-5 and TRBJ1-2, with D possibly TRBD1 on 6 matching bases. The TCR was taken from a middle-aged woman in good health. In DNA form, the CDR3 reads TGTGCCAGCAATCGGAGGGGGGGGAGGGGAGACTATGGCTACACCTTC. It yields the protein CASNRRGGRGDYGYTF.